Following are 29 T cell receptor beta chains from one sample sequenced in a study of cytomegalovirus exposure and HLA in healthy donors. Researchers ran the PCR with 60 Vbeta and 13 Jbeta primers. Only in-frame clones appear in the TCRdb table, and some are missing; sequencing was by immunoSEQ multiplex PCR. The table includes 140,000 or so clones, more than 80% detected once. Input material: PBMCs. All receptors come from a middle-aged woman in good health and CMV-seropositive.

This chain uses TRBV4-3 with TRBJ2-1; 10 nucleotides match TRBD2. The CDR3 contains 16 residues. V shed 4 bases, J shed 6 bases, and the junction held 9 bases outside the gene matches. In germline, CDR1 is LGHNA, CDR2 YSLEER. Written as DNA, the CDR3 is TGCGCCAGCAGCCCCTATCTAGCGGGGGACCTCAATGAGCAGTTCTTC. Its protein product is CASSPYLAGDLNEQFF.

The V call is TRBV6-1, the J call TRBJ2-7; the match to TRBD1 covers 8 bases. CDR3 length: 15 residues. Germline V CDR1 and CDR2: MNHNS, SASEGT. The V gene end was trimmed by 3 bases and the J gene end by 3 bases; junction bases not matched to a gene: 7. CDR3 nucleotides: TGTGCCAGCAGTGAGACGGACAGGGTAGGCTACGAGCAGTACTTC. This translates into CASSETDRVGYEQYF.

The chain combines TRBV7-5 with TRBJ2-7; the table gives TRBD2 as D, unverified against the DNA. TRBV7-5 is termed a pseudogene. This CDR3 is 12 amino acids long. CDR3 region: CARRRATSEQYF. The CDR3 DNA reads as TGTGCCAGAAGGAGGGCTACCTCCGAGCAGTACTTC.

The chain couples TRBV7-9 to TRBJ2-5; D is possibly TRBD1 (6 bases). The V gene lost 5 bases and the J gene lost 5 bases, with 15 bases spanning the gap. The CDR3 sequence is 14 residues long. Germline CDR1 reads SEHNR; CDR2 reads FQNEAQ (reference sequence). The DNA of the CDR3 is TGTGCCAGCAGCGTTACAGGGTTTGGGGAGACCCAGTACTTC. It translates to CASSVTGFGETQYF.

The V call is TRBV11-2, the J call TRBJ2-5; unclear D gene. The end of the DNA aligns better with TRBJ2-7, so the J call may be wrong. CDR1 is SGHAT, CDR2 FQNNGV, per germline. This CDR3 region has 11 residues. The CDR3 sequence is CASSFSYEQYF. CDR3 sequence (DNA): TGTGCCAGCAGCTTCTCCTACGAGCAGTACTTC.

About this clone: An end of the junction differs from the germline gene, which may be a read error. This chain connects TRBV7-7 to TRBJ2-5; D call uncertain. The CDR3 covers 20 residues. Per the germline V gene, CDR1 is SSHAT and CDR2 is FNYEAQ (reference sequence). CDR3 bases: TGTGCTAGCAGCTTAATCAGAGGCTCTCGAGTCAGATCTAAAAAAGAGACCCAGTACTTC. Its protein product is CASSLIRGSRVRSKKETQYF.

This chain uses TRBV2 with TRBJ1-1; 11 bases match TRBD1. CDR1 is SNHLY, CDR2 FYNNEI, per germline. The CDR3 has 14 residues. The ends lost 9 bases at V and 3 bases at J; junction bases unmatched: 6. This CDR3 reads CASGDRGVDTEAFF. The DNA of the CDR3 is TGTGCCAGTGGGGACAGGGGGGTGGACACTGAAGCTTTCTTT. Together with reference TRBV2 and TRBJ1-1, the CDR3 gives the full variable domain: EPEVTQTPSHQVTQMGQEVILRCVPISNHLYFYWYRQILGQKVEFLVSFYNNEISEKSEIFDDQFSVERPDGSNFTLKIRSTKLEDSAMYFCASGDRGVDTEAFFGQGTRLTVV.

This clone was seen only a few times. The V call is TRBV7-9, the J call TRBJ2-7; 7 positions match TRBD2. The CDR3 is 14 amino acids. J lost 6 bases, V lost 5 bases, and 10 bases had no gene match. Germline assignment: CDR1 SEHNR and CDR2 FQNEAQ (reference sequence). The CDR3 spells CASSRGDKLGEQYF. CDR3 coding DNA: TGTGCCAGCAGCCGGGGGGATAAGCTGGGCGAGCAGTACTTC.

The chain is built from TRBV2 and TRBJ2-3; 14 positions match TRBD2. This CDR3 is 16 amino acids long. From germline, CDR1 is SNHLY and CDR2 FYNNEI. With V trimmed by 4 bases and J by 4 bases, 4 bases remained unmatched. The CDR3 DNA sequence: TGTGCCAGCAGTGCTATGGGACTAGCGGGAGCAGATACGCAGTATTTT. Translation gives CASSAMGLAGADTQYF. Looking up the rest from reference TRBV2 and TRBJ2-3 gives the full variable domain: EPEVTQTPSHQVTQMGQEVILRCVPISNHLYFYWYRQILGQKVEFLVSFYNNEISEKSEIFDDQFSVERPDGSNFTLKIRSTKLEDSAMYFCASSAMGLAGADTQYFGPGTRLTVL.

With respect to this clone: Other DNA sequences in this sample translate to the same CDR3. V usage is TRBV9 and J usage is TRBJ2-1; TRBD2 matches 7 bases. The CDR3 length is 15 residues. V lost 4 bases to trimming and J lost 0 bases; unmatched junction nucleotides: 4. Germline lookup yields CDR1 SGDLS and CDR2 YYNGEE. The CDR3 protein is CASSPSGSSYNEQFF. CDR3 DNA: TGTGCCAGCAGCCCTAGCGGTAGCTCCTACAATGAGCAGTTCTTC.

This clone was counted a few times. The J gene is TRBJ2-7, the V gene TRBV15; D gene unclear. The germline V gene encodes CDR1 LNHNV and CDR2 YYDKDF (reference sequence). Trimming cost V 0 bases and J 1 base, with 10 bases left between them. This CDR3 is built from 15 residues. CDR3 protein: CATSREGLESYEQYF. As DNA, the CDR3 is TGTGCCACCAGCAGAGAAGGCCTAGAATCCTACGAGCAGTACTTC.

This clone was recorded only once. This chain connects TRBV27 to TRBJ2-1; 7 bases match TRBD2. Germline values: CDR1 MNHEY, CDR2 SMNVEV (reference sequence). V lost 4 bases to trimming and J lost 2 bases; unmatched junction nucleotides: 11. The CDR3 is 17 residues long. The DNA for the CDR3 is TGTGCCAGCAGTTCCGTGATTAGCGGGTATACCTACAATGAGCAGTTCTTC. This codes for CASSSVISGYTYNEQFF.

The count of this clone is one. This chain uses TRBV2 with TRBJ1-4; perhaps TRBD1 as D (5 bases). The germline V gene has CDR1 SNHLY and CDR2 FYNNEI. V lost 1 base and J lost 8, with 11 bases in between. The CDR3 totals 14 residues. CDR3 DNA sequence: TGTGCCAGCAGTGAAGGCCAGGGCGGAGAAAAACTGTTTTTT. This gives the protein CASSEGQGGEKLFF.

The rearrangement uses TRBV7-9 and TRBJ1-4; 8 bases map to TRBD1. CDR3 length: 17 residues. The V gene end was trimmed by 5 bases and the J gene end by 7 bases; junction bases not matched to a gene: 15. Germline V lookup: CDR1 SEHNR, CDR2 FQNEAQ (reference sequence). CDR3 bases: TGTGCCAGCAGCCCGGGACAGGCCCTGACAAGGCCTGAAAAACTGTTTTTT. It is translated as CASSPGQALTRPEKLFF.

The rearrangement joins TRBV7-6 to TRBJ1-2; perhaps TRBD1 as D (5 bases). Germline V lookup: CDR1 SGHVS, CDR2 FNYEAQ. The V end lost 1 base, the J end lost 5 bases, and 11 bases lay between the germline ends. This CDR3 is 14 amino acids long. The CDR3 DNA is TGTGCCAGCAGCTTAGGGCAGGGTCAGTATGGCTACACCTTC. Residues: CASSLGQGQYGYTF.

The chain uses TRBV6-5 and TRBJ1-2; D is unresolved. V lost 5 bases, J lost 6 bases, and 10 bases lay in between. CDR1 and CDR2 (germline): MNHEY, SVGAGI. The CDR3 sequence is 12 residues long. In DNA form, the CDR3 reads TGTGCCAGCAGTCCGGACTTTCATGGCTACACCTTC. This translates into CASSPDFHGYTF.

The J gene is TRBJ1-5, the V gene TRBV19, with D maybe TRBD1 (5 bases). The CDR3 runs to 17 residues. The V gene's germline CDR1 is LNHDA and CDR2 SQIVND (reference sequence). Trimming took off 4 bases at V and 2 bases at J, with 18 bases between the two ends. The CDR3 spells CASSTGGGLRGNQPQHF. For the CDR3, the DNA is TGTGCCAGTAGTACGGGGGGAGGGCTTCGTGGCAATCAGCCCCAGCATTTT.

The chain links TRBV28 to TRBJ2-1; D may be TRBD1 (6 bases). This CDR3 is 11 amino acids long. V was pared by 5 bases and J by 15 bases, with 14 bases between. From germline, CDR1 is MDHEN and CDR2 SYDVKM. In DNA form, the CDR3 reads TGTGCCAGCAGTACAGGGCGGTTGGGGTTCTTC. Translating gives CASSTGRLGFF.

The table lists this clone with a count of one. The rearrangement uses TRBV18 and TRBJ2-6; D is uncertain. Trimming left V 3 bases short and J 2 bases short, with 11 bases between. The CDR3 runs to 16 residues. CDR1 is KGHSH and CDR2 is LQKENI in the germline V gene. This CDR3 reads CASSPKEVAGANVLTF. Here the CDR3 DNA reads TGTGCCAGCTCACCGAAAGAGGTTGCTGGGGCCAACGTCCTGACTTTC. The variable domain in full, with the rest retrieved from reference TRBV18 and TRBJ2-6, is NAGVMQNPRHLVRRRGQEARLRCSPMKGHSHVYWYRQLPEEGLKFMVYLQKENIIDESGMPKERFSAEFPKEGPSILRIQQVVRGDSAAYFCASSPKEVAGANVLTFGAGSRLTVL.

This clone has just a few counts. This sequence joins TRBV6-6 and TRBJ2-4; D is possibly TRBD1 (7 bases). The germline gives CDR1 MNHNY, CDR2 SVGAGI (reference sequence). V was cut by 10 bases and J by 0 bases, with 19 bases left in between. This CDR3 has 16 residues. CDR3 sequence: CAIGTEWGLAKNIQYF. The CDR3 region has the DNA TGTGCCATTGGGACAGAATGGGGACTAGCCAAAAACATTCAGTACTTC.

This chain's CDR3 is CASSQGAGETQYF. As DNA, the CDR3 is TGTGCCAGCAGCCAGGGGGCAGGGGAGACCCAGTACTTC. The V gene is TRBV7-3, the J gene TRBJ2-5; TRBD1 aligns across 8 bases. The V segment lost 5 bases and the J segment 5 bases; nucleotides outside the gene matches: 4. Germline V lookup: CDR1 SGHTA, CDR2 FQGTGA. This CDR3 is 13 amino acids long.

The rearrangement uses TRBV30 and TRBJ1-5; D is perhaps TRBD1 (6 bases). The CDR3 runs 15 residues. Trimming left V 2 bases short and J 2 bases short, with 13 bases between. CDR1 is GTSNPN and CDR2 is SVGIG in the germline V gene (reference sequence). Here the CDR3 reads CAWSFDRIRNQPQHF. Here the CDR3 DNA reads TGTGCCTGGAGTTTCGACAGGATCCGCAATCAGCCCCAGCATTTT.

This clone came up once. The rearrangement links TRBV7-8 to TRBJ1-2; no firm D call. This CDR3 region has 12 residues. The V end was cut by 1 base, the J end by 5 bases, with 5 bases between. Germline V gives CDR1 SGHVS, CDR2 FQNEAQ. The chain's CDR3 is CASSLVEYGYTF. The CDR3 nucleotides are TGTGCCAGCAGCTTAGTAGAGTATGGCTACACCTTC.

The chain carries TRBV27 and TRBJ2-7; 8 bases line up with TRBD1. The germline gives CDR1 MNHEY, CDR2 SMNVEV (reference sequence). This CDR3 is built from 15 residues. The junction had 3 bases not matched to a gene; V was cut back by 0 bases and J by 2 bases. CDR3 coding DNA: TGTGCCAGCAGTTTATCGAGGACAGGGACCTACGAGCAGTACTTC. It codes for CASSLSRTGTYEQYF.

The rearrangement uses TRBV15 and TRBJ1-1; D ambiguous. This CDR3 spans 16 amino acids. CDR1 LNHNV and CDR2 YYDKDF come from the germline V gene (reference sequence). Trimming shortened V by 0 bases and J by 0 bases, and 11 bases separated the two germline ends. The CDR3 DNA reads TGTGCCACCAGCAGAGATCCGGGGTTAATGAACACTGAAGCTTTCTTT. The encoded protein is CATSRDPGLMNTEAFF.

This rearrangement joins TRBV1 to TRBJ2-3; the DNA was not used to check the table's D call, TRBD2. TRBV1 is termed a pseudogene. The CDR3 sequence is 17 residues long. The CDR3, as DNA: TGCACCAGCAGCCAAGATCCTACCGGGGGGGGCACAGATACGCAGTATTTT. Protein: CTSSQDPTGGGTDTQYF.

This rearrangement joins TRBV7-9 to TRBJ1-4; D is perhaps TRBD1 (6 bases). V dropped 5 bases and J dropped 8 bases, with 18 bases sitting between them. The CDR3 runs 15 residues. The germline gives CDR1 SEHNR, CDR2 FQNEAQ (reference sequence). CDR3 loop: CASSSGGSRGEKLFF. DNA of the CDR3: TGTGCCAGCAGCAGTGGAGGAAGTAGGGGGGAAAAACTGTTTTTT.

The V gene is TRBV28, the J gene TRBJ2-1, with no clear D. V was cut by 4 bases and J by 5 bases, with 15 bases left in between. Germline CDR1 MDHEN, CDR2 SYDVKM. There are 15 residues in the CDR3. In nucleotides, the CDR3 is TGTGCCAGCAGTTACGAACCGGGTGAACACAATGAGCAGTTCTTC. Its translation: CASSYEPGEHNEQFF. The complete variable domain, with remaining parts taken from reference TRBV28 and TRBJ2-1, reads DVKVTQSSRYLVKRTGEKVFLECVQDMDHENMFWYRQDPGLGLRLIYFSYDVKMKEKGDIPEGYSVSREKKERFSLILESASTNQTSMYLCASSYEPGEHNEQFFGPGTRLTVL.

The rearrangement links TRBV19 to TRBJ1-2; 7 bases line up with TRBD1. After removal of 5 bases from V and 3 bases from J, the junction contained 12 bases not matched to a gene. Germline CDR1 and CDR2: LNHDA and SQIVND (reference sequence). The CDR3 has 16 residues. The CDR3 DNA reads TGTGCCAGTAGTCCCCGTGACAGGGAACCGGACTATGGCTACACCTTC. As protein: CASSPRDREPDYGYTF.